The rows below give T cell receptor beta chains drawn from one sample of a study of blood T cell repertoires in COVID-19. Some clones are missing from TCRdb's copy, which holds only in-frame ones; the method was immunoSEQ multiplex PCR. The table has roughly 230,000 clones, 70% to 90% seen once. The sequenced sample consisted of PBMCs or T cells enriched from blood (not recorded which). These receptors were obtained from a woman aged 45 to 65 who had been exposed to COVID-19. Both conserved end residues are part of each CDR3.

CASSQVGLAGAGEQYF	16	TRBV3-1/TRBV3-2	TRBJ2-7
CASSITREKGEQFF	14	TRBV19	TRBJ2-1
CASWGAGGNQPQHF	14	TRBV6-5	TRBJ1-5
CATSDLQGLARYEQYF	16	TRBV24-1	TRBJ2-7
CASSLLGVGEAFF	13	TRBV11-2	TRBJ1-1
CASKGIYSYNSPLHF	15	TRBV2	TRBJ1-6
CASSIVTGVDTGELFF	16	TRBV19	TRBJ2-2
CASSLKLIPPKETQYF	16	TRBV7-8	TRBJ2-5
CASSYLAGGSYEQYF	15	TRBV6-4	TRBJ2-7
CATIPGTAKRGEAFF	15	TRBV28	TRBJ1-1
CASTTGPNTGELFF	14	TRBV19	TRBJ2-2
CASSDLTGIGDQPQHF	16	TRBV28	TRBJ1-5
CASSLYRVSTEAFF	14	TRBV28	TRBJ1-1
CASSLFRVSFNTEAFF	16	TRBV5-8	TRBJ1-1
CAWSIGGATIYF	12	TRBV30	TRBJ1-3
CATRTGGSGREKLFF	15	TRBV24-1	TRBJ1-4